A selection of T cell receptor beta chains follows, all from one sample in a study of T cell responses to AZD1222 COVID-19 vaccine. TCRdb's copy holds only in-frame clones and misses some; the assay was immunoSEQ multiplex PCR. The repertoire includes about 130,000 clones, 80% to 95% of them detected once, and 2.5% to 4% sits in the top ten. The input for sequencing was peripheral blood, taken 28 days after the second AZD1222 dose. The receptors originated from an adult who received the AZD1222 COVID-19 vaccine. Both conserved end residues are part of each CDR3. Each record gives: J gene, V gene, D gene, CDR3 protein, CDR3 DNA. The D gene is left open where the match is weak.

j_call: TRBJ2-1
v_call: TRBV7-9
d_call: .
cdr3_aa: CASPGSSYNEQFF
cdr3_nt: TGTGCCAGCCCCGGGAGCTCCTACAATGAGCAGTTCTTC

j_call: TRBJ1-4
v_call: TRBV28
d_call: TRBD1
cdr3_aa: CASSFSGTAVLAKLFF
cdr3_nt: TGTGCCAGCAGTTTCTCCGGGACAGCCGTTCTCGCAAAACTGTTTTTT

j_call: TRBJ2-3
v_call: TRBV25-1
d_call: TRBD1
cdr3_aa: CASSTPGGTDTQYF
cdr3_nt: TGTGCCAGCTCAACTCCAGGGGGAACAGATACGCAGTATTTT

j_call: TRBJ2-3
v_call: TRBV7-9
d_call: TRBD2
cdr3_aa: CASRRERADTQYF
cdr3_nt: TGTGCCAGCAGGCGGGAGAGGGCAGATACGCAGTATTTT

j_call: TRBJ2-7
v_call: TRBV5-5
d_call: TRBD1
cdr3_aa: CASSFRQGAYEQYF
cdr3_nt: TGTGCCAGCAGCTTCCGACAGGGGGCCTACGAGCAGTACTTC

j_call: TRBJ2-2
v_call: TRBV9
d_call: .
cdr3_aa: CASSVGSGLNTGELFF
cdr3_nt: TGTGCCAGCAGCGTAGGTTCAGGGCTGAACACCGGGGAGCTGTTTTTT

j_call: TRBJ2-2
v_call: TRBV3-1/TRBV3-2
d_call: .
cdr3_aa: CASQGAGELFF
cdr3_nt: TGTGCCAGCCAAGGGGCCGGGGAGCTGTTTTTT

j_call: TRBJ2-3
v_call: TRBV5-4
d_call: TRBD2
cdr3_aa: CASSLGGRGTDTQYF
cdr3_nt: TGTGCCAGCAGCTTGGGCGGGAGGGGAACAGATACGCAGTATTTT

j_call: TRBJ1-1
v_call: TRBV27
d_call: .
cdr3_aa: CASSLGMNTEAFF
cdr3_nt: TGTGCCAGCAGCCTTGGGATGAACACTGAAGCTTTCTTT

j_call: TRBJ1-5
v_call: TRBV23-1
d_call: TRBD1
cdr3_aa: CASSQKSPRDRGGNQPQHF
cdr3_nt: TGCGCCAGCAGTCAAAAAAGCCCCCGGGACAGGGGTGGCAATCAGCCCCAGCATTTT